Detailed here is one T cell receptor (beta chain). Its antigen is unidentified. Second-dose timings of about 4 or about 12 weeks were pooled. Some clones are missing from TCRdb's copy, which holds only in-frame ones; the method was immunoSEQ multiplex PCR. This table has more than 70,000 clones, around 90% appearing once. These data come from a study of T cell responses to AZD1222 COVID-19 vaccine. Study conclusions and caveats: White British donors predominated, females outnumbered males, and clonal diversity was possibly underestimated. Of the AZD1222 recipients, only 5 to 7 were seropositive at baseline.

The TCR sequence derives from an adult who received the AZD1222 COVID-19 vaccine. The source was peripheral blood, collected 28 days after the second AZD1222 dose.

CDR3 DNA: TGTGCCAGCAGTAGAGGTGGGGAGACCCAGTACTTC. This sequence encodes CASSRGGETQYF. The gene calls are TRBV2 and TRBJ2-5; no clear D. CDR1 is SNHLY and CDR2 is FYNNEI in the germline V gene. The CDR3 has 12 amino acids. Deletions cut 5 bases from V and 5 bases from J, with 9 bases between.